Here is one TCR beta chain with its context. The antigen remains undetermined. TCRdb's copy holds only in-frame clones and misses some; the assay was immunoSEQ multiplex PCR. The sample has around 130,000 clones; 80% to 90% are singletons. From germline, CDR1 is SQVTM and CDR2 ANQGSEA. The V end was cut by 7 bases, the J end by 8 bases, with 23 bases between. This CDR3 is built from 15 residues. This sample is drawn from a study of radiation and T cells in renal cell carcinoma. Study-level findings and limits: No pretreatment tumor biopsies were available for baseline clonotypes. From baseline, blood top tumor clonotypes peaked at 2 weeks post-radiation.

The time point was: blood 2 weeks post-SBRT. As to treatment: 15 Gy SBRT to primary tumor, nephrectomy 4 weeks later. Clear cell pathology was present in this patient's renal cell carcinoma. Material: blood, obtained from a patient whose treatment included radiotherapy and nephrectomy. This receptor was identified in a woman in her sixties or seventies with renal cell carcinoma. The chain is built from TRBV29-1 and TRBJ1-4; no reliable D call. The CDR3 loop is CSGALGGGRREKLFF. The CDR3 coding sequence is TGCAGCGGGGCGCTGGGAGGCGGGAGAAGAGAAAAACTGTTTTTT.